Listed here are 6 T cell receptor beta chains from one sample, sequenced in a study of blood T cell repertoires in COVID-19. Generated by immunoSEQ multiplex PCR, the TCRdb table keeps only in-frame clones and is missing some. Seen here are roughly 170,000 clones, 88% observed once, and the top ten hold about 26%. The source material was peripheral blood. The origin of the receptors is a man between 60 and 75 years old with acute or convalescent COVID-19.

V and J are TRBV11-3 and TRBJ2-2, with TRBD2 matching over 9 bases. The V gene's germline CDR1 is SGHNT and CDR2 YENEEA. The J segment lost 2 bases and the V segment lost 5 bases, leaving 6 bases of the junction unmatched. The CDR3 runs 16 residues. The CDR3 DNA reads as TGTGCCAGCAGCCCCAGCGGGAGGAAAAACACCGGGGAGCTGTTTTTT. The encoded protein is CASSPSGRKNTGELFF.

The chain links TRBV7-2 to TRBJ1-3; 9 bases match TRBD1. J lost 4 bases, V lost 4 bases, and 2 bases had no gene match. The germline gives CDR1 SGHTA, CDR2 FQGNSA. The CDR3 extends over 14 amino acids. In DNA form, the CDR3 reads TGTGCCAGCAGCTCACAGGGGGCCGGAAACACCATATATTTT. Residues: CASSSQGAGNTIYF. Based on the CDR3 plus reference TRBV7-2 and TRBJ1-3, the full variable domain is GAGVSQSPSNKVTEKGKDVELRCDPISGHTALYWYRQSLGQGLEFLIYFQGNSAPDKSGLPSDRFSAERTGGSVSTLTIQRTQQEDSAVYLCASSSQGAGNTIYFGEGSWLTVV.

This chain uses TRBV18 with TRBJ1-1; 8 nucleotides agree with TRBD1. Germline lookup yields CDR1 KGHSH and CDR2 LQKENI. The ends lost 0 bases at V and 1 base at J; junction bases unmatched: 4. The CDR3 sequence is 16 residues long. CDR3 in DNA: TGTGCCAGCTCACCACCGATTGGGACAGGGAACACTGAAGCTTTCTTT. This gives the protein CASSPPIGTGNTEAFF.

The gene calls are TRBV9 and TRBJ1-2; weak D call: TRBD1 (5 bases). This CDR3 is 14 amino acids long. Deletions cut 2 bases from V and 6 bases from J, with 14 bases between. Germline-derived CDR1 and CDR2 are SGDLS and YYNGEE. DNA for the CDR3: TGTGCCAGCAGCGTCGGAGTTAGGGGTGATGGCTACACCTTC. This translates into CASSVGVRGDGYTF.

The chain joins TRBV19 to TRBJ1-2; D is possibly TRBD1 (5 bases). CDR3 length equals 13 residues. The germline CDR1 and CDR2 sequences are LNHDA and SQIVND (reference sequence). V was shortened by 5 bases and J by 6 bases, with 13 bases between the two germline ends. CDR3 amino acids: CASSLDIDNGYTF. Here the CDR3 DNA reads TGTGCCAGTAGTCTGGACATTGACAATGGCTACACCTTC.

The rearrangement uses TRBV10-3 and TRBJ2-5, with D hard to call. Germline V gives CDR1 ENHRY, CDR2 SYGVKD. There are 11 residues in the CDR3. Trimming removed 6 bases from V and 5 bases from J, with 7 bases in between. DNA of the CDR3: TGTGCCATCAGGAGCTCTGAGACCCAGTACTTC. Its translation is CAIRSSETQYF.